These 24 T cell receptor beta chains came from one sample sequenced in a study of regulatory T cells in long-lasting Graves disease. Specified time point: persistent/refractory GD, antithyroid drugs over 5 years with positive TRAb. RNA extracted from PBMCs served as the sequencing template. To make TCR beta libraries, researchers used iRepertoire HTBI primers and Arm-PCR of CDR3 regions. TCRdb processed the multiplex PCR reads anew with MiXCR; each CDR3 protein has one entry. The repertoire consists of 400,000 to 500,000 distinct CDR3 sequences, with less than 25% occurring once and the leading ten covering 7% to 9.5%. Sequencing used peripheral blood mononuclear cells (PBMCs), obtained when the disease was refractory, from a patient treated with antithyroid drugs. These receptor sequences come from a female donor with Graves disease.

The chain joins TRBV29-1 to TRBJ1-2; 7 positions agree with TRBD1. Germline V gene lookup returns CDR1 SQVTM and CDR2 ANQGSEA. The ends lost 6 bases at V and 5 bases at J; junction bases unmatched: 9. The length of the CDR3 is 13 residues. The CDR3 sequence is CSVVDRHPYGYTF. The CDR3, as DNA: TGCAGCGTCGTGGACAGGCACCCATATGGCTACACCTTC.

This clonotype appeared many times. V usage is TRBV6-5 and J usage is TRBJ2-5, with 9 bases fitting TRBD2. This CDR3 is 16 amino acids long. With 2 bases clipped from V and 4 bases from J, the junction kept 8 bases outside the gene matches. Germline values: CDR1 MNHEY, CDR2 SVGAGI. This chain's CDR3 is CASSYISGSYGETQYF. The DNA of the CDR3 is TGTGCCAGCAGTTACATTAGCGGGAGTTATGGAGAGACCCAGTACTTC.

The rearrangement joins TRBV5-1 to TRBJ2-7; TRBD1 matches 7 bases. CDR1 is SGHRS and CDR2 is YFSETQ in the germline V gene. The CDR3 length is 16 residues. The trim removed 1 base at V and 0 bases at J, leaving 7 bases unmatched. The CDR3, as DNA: TGCGCCAGCAGCTTGACGGGGACAGAGGTCTCCTACGAGCAGTACTTC. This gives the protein CASSLTGTEVSYEQYF.

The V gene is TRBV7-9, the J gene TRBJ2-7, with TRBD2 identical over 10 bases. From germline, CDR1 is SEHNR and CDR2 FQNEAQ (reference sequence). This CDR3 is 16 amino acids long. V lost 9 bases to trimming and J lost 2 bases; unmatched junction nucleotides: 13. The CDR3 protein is CASVAGGRSGAYEQYF. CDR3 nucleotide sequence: TGTGCCAGTGTAGCGGGAGGACGGAGTGGGGCCTACGAGCAGTACTTC.

CDR3 DNA sequence: TGTGCCAGCGGGGGGACTGGCCCATCCTACGAGCAGTACTTC. Translating it yields CASGGTGPSYEQYF. This chain joins TRBV19 and TRBJ2-7; 7 bases agree with TRBD2. This CDR3 contains 14 residues. The V and J ends lost 9 bases and 1 base, in that order; junction bases with no gene match: 9. From germline, CDR1 is LNHDA and CDR2 SQIVND (reference sequence).

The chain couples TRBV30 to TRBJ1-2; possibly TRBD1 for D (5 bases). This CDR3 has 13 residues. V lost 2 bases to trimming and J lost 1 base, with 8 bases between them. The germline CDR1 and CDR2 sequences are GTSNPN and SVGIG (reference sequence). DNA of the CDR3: TGTGCCTGGAGTACAGGCCTTAACTATGGCTACACCTTC. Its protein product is CAWSTGLNYGYTF.

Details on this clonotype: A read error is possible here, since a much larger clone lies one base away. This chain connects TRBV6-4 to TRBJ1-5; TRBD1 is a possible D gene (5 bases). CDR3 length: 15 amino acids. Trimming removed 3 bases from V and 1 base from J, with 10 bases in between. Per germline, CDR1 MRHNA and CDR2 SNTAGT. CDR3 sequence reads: CASSEERGSNQPQHF. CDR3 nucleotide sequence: TGTGCCAGCAGTGAAGAAAGGGGAAGCAATCAGCCCCAGCATTTT.

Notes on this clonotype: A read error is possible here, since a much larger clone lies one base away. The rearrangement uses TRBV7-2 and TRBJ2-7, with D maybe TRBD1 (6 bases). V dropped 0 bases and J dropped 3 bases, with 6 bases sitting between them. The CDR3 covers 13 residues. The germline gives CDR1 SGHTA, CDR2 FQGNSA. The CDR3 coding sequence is TGTGCCAGCAGCTTAGCGGGACACTACGAGCAGTACTTC. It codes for CASSLAGHYEQYF.

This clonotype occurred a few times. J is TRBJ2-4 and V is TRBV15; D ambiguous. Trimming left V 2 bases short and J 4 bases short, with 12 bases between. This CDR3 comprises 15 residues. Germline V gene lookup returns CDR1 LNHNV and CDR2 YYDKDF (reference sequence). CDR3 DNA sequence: TGTGCCACCAGCAGATGGATCGTCAAAAAAAACATTCAGTACTTC. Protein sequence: CATSRWIVKKNIQYF.

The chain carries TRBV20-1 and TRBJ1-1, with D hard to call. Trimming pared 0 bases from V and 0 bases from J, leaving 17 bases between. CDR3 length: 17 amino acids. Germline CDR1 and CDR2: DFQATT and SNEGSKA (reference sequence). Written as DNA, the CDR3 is TGCAGTGCTAGAGACTACAAAATTCCCACAGTGAACACTGAAGCTTTCTTT. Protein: CSARDYKIPTVNTEAFF.

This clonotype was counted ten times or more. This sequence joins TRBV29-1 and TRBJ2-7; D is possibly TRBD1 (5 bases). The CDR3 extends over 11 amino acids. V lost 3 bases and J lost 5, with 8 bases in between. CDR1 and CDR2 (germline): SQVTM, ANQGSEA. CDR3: CSVEWGNEQYF. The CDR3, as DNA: TGCAGCGTTGAGTGGGGCAACGAGCAGTACTTC.

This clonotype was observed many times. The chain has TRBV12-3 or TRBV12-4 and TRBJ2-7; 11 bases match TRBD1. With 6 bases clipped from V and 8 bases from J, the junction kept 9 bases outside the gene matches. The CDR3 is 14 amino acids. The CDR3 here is CASRPGTGGEKQYF. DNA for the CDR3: TGTGCCAGCAGACCCGGGACAGGGGGGGAAAAGCAGTACTTC.

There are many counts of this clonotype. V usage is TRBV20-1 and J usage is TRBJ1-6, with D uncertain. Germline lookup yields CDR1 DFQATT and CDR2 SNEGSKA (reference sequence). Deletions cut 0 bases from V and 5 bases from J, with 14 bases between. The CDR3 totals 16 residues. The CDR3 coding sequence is TGCAGTGCTAGAGATGTGGAAGACGGGCATAATTCACCCCTCCACTTT. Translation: CSARDVEDGHNSPLHF.

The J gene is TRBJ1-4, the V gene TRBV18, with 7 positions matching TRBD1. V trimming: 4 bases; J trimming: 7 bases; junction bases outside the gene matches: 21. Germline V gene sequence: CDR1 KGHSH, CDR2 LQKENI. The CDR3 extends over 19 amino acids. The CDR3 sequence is CASSQPSQPTTGYLEKLFF. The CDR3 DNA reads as TGTGCCAGCTCACAACCGTCTCAACCTACGACAGGGTATCTTGAAAAACTGTTTTTT.

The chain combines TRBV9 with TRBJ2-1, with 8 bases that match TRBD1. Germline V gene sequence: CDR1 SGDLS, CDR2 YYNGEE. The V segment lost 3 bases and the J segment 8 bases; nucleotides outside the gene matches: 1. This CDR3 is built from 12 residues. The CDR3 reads CASSATGDEQFF. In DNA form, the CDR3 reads TGTGCCAGCAGCGCGACAGGGGATGAGCAGTTCTTC.

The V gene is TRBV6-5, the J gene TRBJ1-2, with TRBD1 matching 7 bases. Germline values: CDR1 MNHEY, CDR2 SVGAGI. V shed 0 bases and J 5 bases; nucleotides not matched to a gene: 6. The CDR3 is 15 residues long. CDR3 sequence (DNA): TGTGCCAGCAGTTACTCTGCAGGGGGTAATTATGGCTACACCTTC. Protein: CASSYSAGGNYGYTF.

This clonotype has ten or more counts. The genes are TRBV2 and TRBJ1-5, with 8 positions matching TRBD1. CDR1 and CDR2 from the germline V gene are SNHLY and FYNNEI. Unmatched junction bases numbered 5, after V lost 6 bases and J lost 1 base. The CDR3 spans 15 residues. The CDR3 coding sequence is TGTGCCAGCAGCGCAGGGGGCGCAAGCAATCAGCCCCAGCATTTT. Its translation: CASSAGGASNQPQHF.

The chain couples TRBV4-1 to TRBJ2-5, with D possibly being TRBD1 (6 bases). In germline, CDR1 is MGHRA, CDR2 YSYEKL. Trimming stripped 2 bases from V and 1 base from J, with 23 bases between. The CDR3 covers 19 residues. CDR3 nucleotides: TGCGCCAGCAGCCAAACTCAATGGGCCAGCAGGGGCACCCAAGAGACCCAGTACTTC. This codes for CASSQTQWASRGTQETQYF.

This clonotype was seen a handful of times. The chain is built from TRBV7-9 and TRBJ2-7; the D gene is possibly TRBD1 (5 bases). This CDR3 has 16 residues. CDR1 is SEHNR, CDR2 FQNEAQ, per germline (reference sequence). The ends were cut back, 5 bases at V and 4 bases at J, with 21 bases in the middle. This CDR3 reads CASSPRATESFYEQYF. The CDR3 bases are TGTGCCAGCAGCCCCCGGGCGACAGAGAGTTTTTACGAGCAGTACTTC.

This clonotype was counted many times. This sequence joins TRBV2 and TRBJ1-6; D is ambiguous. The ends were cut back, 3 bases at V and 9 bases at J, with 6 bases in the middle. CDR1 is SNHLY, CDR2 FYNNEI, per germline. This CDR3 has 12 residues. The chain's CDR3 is CASSDSRSPLHF. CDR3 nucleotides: TGTGCCAGCAGTGACTCTCGTTCACCCCTCCACTTT.

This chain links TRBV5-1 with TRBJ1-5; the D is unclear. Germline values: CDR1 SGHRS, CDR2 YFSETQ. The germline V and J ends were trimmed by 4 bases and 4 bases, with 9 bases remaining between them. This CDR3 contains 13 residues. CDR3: CASSSAPNQPQHF. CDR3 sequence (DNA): TGCGCCAGCAGCAGCGCCCCAAATCAGCCCCAGCATTTT.

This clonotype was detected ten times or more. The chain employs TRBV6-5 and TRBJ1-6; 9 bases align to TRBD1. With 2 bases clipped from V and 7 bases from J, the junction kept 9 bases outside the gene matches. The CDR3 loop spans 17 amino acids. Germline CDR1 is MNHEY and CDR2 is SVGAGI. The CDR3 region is CASSYPRTGEGNSPLHF. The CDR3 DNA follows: TGTGCCAGCAGTTACCCCCGGACAGGGGAAGGCAATTCACCCCTCCACTTT.

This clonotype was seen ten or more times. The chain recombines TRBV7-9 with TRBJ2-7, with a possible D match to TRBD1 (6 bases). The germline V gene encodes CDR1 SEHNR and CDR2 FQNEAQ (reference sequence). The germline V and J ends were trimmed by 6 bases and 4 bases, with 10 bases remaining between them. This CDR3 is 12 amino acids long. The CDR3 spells CASSLGQYEQYF. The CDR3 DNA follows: TGTGCCAGCAGTCTCGGACAGTACGAGCAGTACTTC.

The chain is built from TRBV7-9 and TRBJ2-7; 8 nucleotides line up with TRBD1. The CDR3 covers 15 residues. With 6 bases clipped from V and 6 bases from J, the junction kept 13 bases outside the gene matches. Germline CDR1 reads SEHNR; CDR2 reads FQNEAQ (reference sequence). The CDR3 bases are TGTGCCAGCAGGGATTTCAGGGGGCCCCCCGGCGAGCAGTACTTC. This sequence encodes CASRDFRGPPGEQYF.